This TCR beta chain was obtained from a study of shared clonotypes between healthy human individuals. Assay execution took place at the deep level. The data were produced by immunoSEQ multiplex PCR, yet TCRdb's version contains in-frame clones alone and is incomplete. Of about 1.1 million clones listed, approximately 77% are singletons. V shed 5 bases and J shed 3 bases, with 16 bases lying between them. The CDR3 length is 15 residues. Per germline, CDR1 SGHTA and CDR2 FQGNSA. The sequencing input was memory CD4+ T cells from PBMCs. Subset given: CD45RA-negative fraction. This clonotype was sampled from a man aged 18 to 29 in good health. Some clones in this sample may be carry-over from other donors' samples. The chain joins TRBV7-2 to TRBJ1-1, with D possibly being TRBD1 (6 bases). CDR3 protein: CASSQSVGADTEAFF. The CDR3 nucleotides are TGTGCCAGCAGCCAGTCTGTGGGGGCGGACACTGAAGCTTTCTTT.